Listed here is a single T cell receptor (beta chain). The antigen remains unidentified. One end of the junction is discordant with germline, which a read error may explain. Peripheral blood was drawn, approximately 9.4 milliliters per donor. Germline assignment: CDR1 LGHNA and CDR2 YSLEER. There are 15 residues in the CDR3. The sample is drawn from a study of blood T cells in healthy people across ages. Sample-barcoded 5' priming and a J-beta primer mix drove a second PCR of roughly 7 to 11 cycles. TCRdb passed the 5' RACE reads through MiXCR, listing each CDR3 protein once. There are approximately 690,000 distinct CDR3 sequences in the sample; around two fifths occur only once, and 25% to 35% lies in the top ten. Findings and caveats of the study: Total diversity from one million sequenced T cells was likely underestimated.

This TCR was sampled from an elderly man in good health. The J gene is TRBJ2-7, the V gene TRBV4-3; possibly TRBD1 for D (5 bases). The sample was blood. CDR3 in DNA: TGCGCCGGCAGCCAAGATAAGACCTTGGGGCGAGAGCAGTACTTC. This sequence encodes CAGSQDKTLGREQYF.